This T cell receptor (beta chain) was observed in a study of T cells in Graves' hyperthyroidism and ophthalmopathy. Study observations and caveats: Most thyroid clonotypes with frequency above 0.001 were detected in blood.

Germline V lookup: CDR1 DFQATT, CDR2 SNEGSKA (reference sequence). The V end lost 3 bases, the J end lost 5 bases, and 20 bases lay between the germline ends. The CDR3 spans 16 residues. This clonotype was picked up a small number of times. As yet, its antigen is unknown. Researchers took RNA transcripts and amplified the TCR beta CDR3 regions from them. HTBI primers drove first-round RT-PCR of the TCR CDR3. TCRdb analysed the multiplex PCR reads with MiXCR anew, one entry per CDR3 protein. This sample has around 300,000 distinct CDR3 sequences, with about an eighth found just once. This TCR was recovered from a woman under 40 with Graves' hyperthyroidism that later progressed to Graves' ophthalmopathy. Sample: blood. The genes are TRBV20-1 and TRBJ2-1; tentatively, D is TRBD2 (5 bases). CDR3 in amino acids: CSARETRLYGNNEQFF. CDR3 bases: TGCAGTGCTAGGGAGACACGACTCTACGGGAACAATGAGCAGTTCTTC.